Following are 13 T cell receptor beta chains from one sample sequenced in a study of naive and memory T cell subsets. The treatment: skin biopsy from PPD injection site in Mantoux-positive individual. An oligonucleotide containing a UMI was ligated to the 3' end of TCR cDNA. Ligated cDNA underwent four rounds of PCR with nested alpha and beta constant region primers and SP2. Each CDR3 protein is one row after TCRdb ran MiXCR on the UMI-ligation and nested PCR reads. The sample includes about 24,000 distinct CDR3 sequences, approximately 5.7% of them seen just once. The sequencing here drew on skin, taken from a tuberculin skin test site. These receptors were collected from an adult in good health.

The genes are TRBV30 and TRBJ2-7, with 7 bases matching TRBD1. Germline V gene lookup returns CDR1 GTSNPN and CDR2 SVGIG (reference sequence). The CDR3 totals 13 residues. Losses at the gene ends were 0 bases for V and 4 bases for J; bases not matched to a gene: 3. CDR3 in DNA: TGTGCCTGGAGTGTAGGGGGCAGTTACGAGCAGTACTTC. Protein product: CAWSVGGSYEQYF.

This clonotype was seen at least ten times. The chain employs TRBV7-9 and TRBJ2-5; D gene uncertain. V shed 2 bases and J shed 5 bases, with 18 bases lying between them. Germline V gene data show CDR1 as SEHNR and CDR2 as FQNEAQ (reference sequence). This CDR3 contains 16 residues. Here the CDR3 DNA reads TGTGCCAGCAGCTTAAAATACGCAGGTTCCGGCGAGACCCAGTACTTC. Protein sequence: CASSLKYAGSGETQYF. Based on the CDR3 plus reference TRBV7-9 and TRBJ2-5, the full variable domain is DTGVSQNPRHKITKRGQNVTFRCDPISEHNRLYWYRQTLGQGPEFLTYFQNEAQLEKSRLLSDRFSAERPKGSFSTLEIQRTEQGDSAMYLCASSLKYAGSGETQYFGPGTRLLVL.

This clonotype was seen at least ten times. This chain's CDR3 is CATSREWVGGTPPHNEQFF. In DNA form, the CDR3 reads TGTGCCACCAGCAGAGAATGGGTGGGGGGTACACCCCCCCACAATGAGCAGTTCTTC. J is TRBJ2-1 and V is TRBV15; D is perhaps TRBD2 (6 bases). The V gene lost 0 bases and the J gene lost 5 bases, with 23 bases spanning the gap. The CDR3 covers 19 residues. In germline, CDR1 is LNHNV, CDR2 YYDKDF (reference sequence).

This clonotype showed up many times. CDR3 amino acids: CSVDLSAEETQYF. The CDR3 DNA reads as TGCAGCGTTGACCTGTCGGCTGAAGAGACCCAGTACTTC. This rearrangement joins TRBV29-1 to TRBJ2-5, with no clear D. The ends were cut back, 3 bases at V and 3 bases at J, with 11 bases in the middle. Per germline, CDR1 SQVTM and CDR2 ANQGSEA. This CDR3 comprises 13 residues.

CDR3 bases: TGTGCCAGTACCCCCGGACAGTTCCACAGGGCCAACGTCCTGACTTTC. It encodes CASTPGQFHRANVLTF. V usage is TRBV19 and J usage is TRBJ2-6; D may be TRBD1 (6 bases). The CDR3 covers 16 residues. CDR1 is LNHDA and CDR2 is SQIVND in the germline V gene (reference sequence). V dropped 7 bases and J dropped 5 bases, with 18 bases sitting between them. Based on the CDR3 plus reference TRBV19 and TRBJ2-6, the full variable domain is DGGITQSPKYLFRKEGQNVTLSCEQNLNHDAMYWYRQDPGQGLRLIYYSQIVNDFQKGDIAEGYSVSREKKESFPLTVTSAQKNPTAFYLCASTPGQFHRANVLTFGAGSRLTVL.

Points on this clonotype: It may be a read error: a sequence one base away is much more abundant. The gene calls are TRBV7-9 and TRBJ2-2, with D maybe TRBD2 (5 bases). V was trimmed by 5 bases and J by 13 bases, leaving 11 bases between them. The CDR3 runs to 11 residues. Germline values: CDR1 SEHNR, CDR2 FQNEAQ (reference sequence). CDR3 sequence: CASSPARGLFF. The CDR3, as DNA: TGTGCCAGCAGCCCCGCCCGGGGGCTGTTTTTT.

This clonotype appeared many times. The CDR3 DNA is TGTGCCAGTAAAAGAGCGGACACGGAGACCCAGTACTTC. The encoded protein is CASKRADTETQYF. The rearrangement uses TRBV19 and TRBJ2-5; perhaps D is TRBD1 or TRBD2 (5 bases each). V gave up 7 bases and J gave up 5 bases, with 14 bases separating them. The CDR3 is made up of 13 amino acids. Germline V CDR1 and CDR2: LNHDA, SQIVND (reference sequence).

The V gene is TRBV3-1, the J gene TRBJ1-1; no firm D call. Germline CDR1 LGHDT, CDR2 YNNKEL (reference sequence). V lost 0 bases and J 6 bases, leaving 8 bases between the germline ends. The CDR3 sequence is 13 residues long. Here the CDR3 reads CASSQDVPAEAFF. Here the CDR3 DNA reads TGTGCCAGCAGCCAAGATGTACCTGCTGAAGCTTTCTTT.

This clonotype was seen many times. The chain joins TRBV9 to TRBJ1-1; D gene ambiguous. The germline V and J ends were trimmed by 0 bases and 0 bases, with 12 bases remaining between them. CDR3 length: 16 amino acids. Germline CDR1 and CDR2: SGDLS and YYNGEE. CDR3 coding DNA: TGTGCCAGCAGCGTAGAGGACTACCCTTTGAACACTGAAGCTTTCTTT. It codes for CASSVEDYPLNTEAFF.

This clonotype is termed medium-sized. This sequence joins TRBV5-6 and TRBJ2-3; D is perhaps TRBD2 (5 bases). The CDR3 runs 11 residues. CDR1 and CDR2 from the germline V gene are SGHDT and YYEEEE. Trimming removed 4 bases at V and 9 bases at J, with 9 bases between. DNA of the CDR3: TGTGCCAGCAGCGAGGGATCGACGCAGTATTTT. This sequence encodes CASSEGSTQYF.

V and J are TRBV9 and TRBJ2-2, with D perhaps matching TRBD1 (5 bases). V lost 3 bases and J lost 1, with 13 bases in between. This CDR3 contains 16 residues. Germline V gene data show CDR1 as SGDLS and CDR2 as YYNGEE. This CDR3 is CASSGVGQLNTGELFF. DNA for the CDR3: TGTGCCAGCAGCGGGGTGGGGCAGCTGAACACCGGGGAGCTGTTTTTT.

This clonotype was detected many times. The chain has TRBV5-4 and TRBJ2-1; 8 nucleotides align to TRBD1. CDR1 SGHNT and CDR2 YYREEE come from the germline V gene (reference sequence). V was clipped by 0 bases and J by 7 bases; unmatched bases: 6. The CDR3 consists of 15 residues. This chain's CDR3 is CASSLGGQGANEQFF. The DNA for the CDR3 is TGTGCCAGCAGCTTGGGGGGCCAGGGGGCGAATGAGCAGTTCTTC.

The sample holds a few counts of this clonotype. The rearrangement uses TRBV10-3 and TRBJ1-1; 7 positions match TRBD1. Germline CDR1 reads ENHRY; CDR2 reads SYGVKD. V shed 2 bases, J shed 5 bases, and the junction held 5 bases outside the gene matches. The CDR3 totals 14 residues. The chain's CDR3 is CAISERGGRTEAFF. In DNA, the CDR3 is TGTGCCATCAGTGAGAGAGGGGGCCGGACTGAAGCTTTCTTT.